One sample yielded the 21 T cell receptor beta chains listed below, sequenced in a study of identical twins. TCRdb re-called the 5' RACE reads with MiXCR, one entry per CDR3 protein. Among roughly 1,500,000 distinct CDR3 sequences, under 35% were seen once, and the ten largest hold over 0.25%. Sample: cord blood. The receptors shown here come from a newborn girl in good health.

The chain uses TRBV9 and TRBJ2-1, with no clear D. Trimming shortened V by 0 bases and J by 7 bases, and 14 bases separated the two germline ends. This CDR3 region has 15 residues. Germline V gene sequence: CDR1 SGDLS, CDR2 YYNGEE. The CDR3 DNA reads TGTGCCAGCAGCGTAGGAGGTAGCAGGAATAATGAGCAGTTCTTC. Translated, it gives CASSVGGSRNNEQFF.

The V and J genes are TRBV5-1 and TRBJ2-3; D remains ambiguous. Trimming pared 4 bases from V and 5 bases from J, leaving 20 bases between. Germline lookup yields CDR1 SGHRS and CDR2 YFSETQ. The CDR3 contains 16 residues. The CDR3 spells CASSQMIAPGGDTQYF. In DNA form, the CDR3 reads TGCGCCAGCAGCCAAATGATAGCCCCCGGTGGAGATACGCAGTATTTT.

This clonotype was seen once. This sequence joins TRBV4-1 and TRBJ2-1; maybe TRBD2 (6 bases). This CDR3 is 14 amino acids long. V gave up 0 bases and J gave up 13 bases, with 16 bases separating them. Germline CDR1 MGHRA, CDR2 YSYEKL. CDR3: CASSQDPLRREQFF. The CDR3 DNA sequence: TGCGCCAGCAGCCAAGACCCCCTTAGGAGGGAACAGTTCTTC.

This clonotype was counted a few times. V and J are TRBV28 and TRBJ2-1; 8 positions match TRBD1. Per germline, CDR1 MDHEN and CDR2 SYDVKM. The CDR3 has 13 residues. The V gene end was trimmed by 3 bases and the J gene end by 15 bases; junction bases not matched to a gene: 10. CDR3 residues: CASSFPTGAGPFF. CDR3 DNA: TGTGCCAGCAGTTTCCCGACAGGGGCGGGTCCGTTCTTC.

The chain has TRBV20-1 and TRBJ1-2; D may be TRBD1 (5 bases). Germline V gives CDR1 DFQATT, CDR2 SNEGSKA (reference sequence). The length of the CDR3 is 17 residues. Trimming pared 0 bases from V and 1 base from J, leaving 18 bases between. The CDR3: CSARDQRAEGLNYGYTF. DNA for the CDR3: TGCAGTGCTAGAGATCAAAGGGCAGAGGGGCTTAACTATGGCTACACCTTC.

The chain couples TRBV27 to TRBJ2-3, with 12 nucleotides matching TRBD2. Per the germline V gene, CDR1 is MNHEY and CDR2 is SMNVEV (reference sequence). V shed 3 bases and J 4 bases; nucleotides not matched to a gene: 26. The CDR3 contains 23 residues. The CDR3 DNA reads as TGTGCCAGCAGTTTCGGGGACAGGCGAATTCCCTTCCTAGCGGGGGGGCCCCCAGATACGCAGTATTTT. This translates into CASSFGDRRIPFLAGGPPDTQYF.

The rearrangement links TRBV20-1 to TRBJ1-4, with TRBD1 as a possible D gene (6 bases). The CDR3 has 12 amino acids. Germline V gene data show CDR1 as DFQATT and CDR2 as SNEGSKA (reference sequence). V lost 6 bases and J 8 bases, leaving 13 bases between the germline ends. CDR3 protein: CSATQGGEKLFF. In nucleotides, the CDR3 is TGCAGTGCCACACAGGGAGGCGAAAAACTGTTTTTT.

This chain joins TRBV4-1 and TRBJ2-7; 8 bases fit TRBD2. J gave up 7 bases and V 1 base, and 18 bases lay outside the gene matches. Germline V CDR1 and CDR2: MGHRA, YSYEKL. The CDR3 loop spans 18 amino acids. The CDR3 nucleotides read TGCGCCAGCAGCCAAGTGATAGCGGGAAATAGCTCCTACAATGAGCAGTACTTC. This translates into CASSQVIAGNSSYNEQYF.

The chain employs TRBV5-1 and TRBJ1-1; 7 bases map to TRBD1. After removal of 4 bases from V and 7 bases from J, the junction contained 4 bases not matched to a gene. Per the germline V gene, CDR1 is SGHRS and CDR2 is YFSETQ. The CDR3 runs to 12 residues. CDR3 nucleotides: TGCGCCAGCAGCGTGACAGGGTATGAAGCTTTCTTT. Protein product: CASSVTGYEAFF.

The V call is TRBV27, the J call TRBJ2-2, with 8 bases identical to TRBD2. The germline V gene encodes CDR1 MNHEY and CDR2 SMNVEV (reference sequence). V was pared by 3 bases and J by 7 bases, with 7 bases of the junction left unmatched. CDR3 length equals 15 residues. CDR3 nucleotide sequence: TGTGCCAGCAGTTTGACCCTTAGCGGGGTCGGGGAGCTGTTTTTT. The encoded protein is CASSLTLSGVGELFF.

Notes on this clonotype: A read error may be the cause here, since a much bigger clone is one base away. Here the CDR3 DNA reads TGTGCCAGCAGCCAAGATATGAACACTGGAGCTTTCTTT. It translates to CASSQDMNTGAFF. The chain links TRBV14 to TRBJ1-1; no definite D call. The CDR3 contains 13 residues. From germline, CDR1 is SGHDN and CDR2 FVKESK.

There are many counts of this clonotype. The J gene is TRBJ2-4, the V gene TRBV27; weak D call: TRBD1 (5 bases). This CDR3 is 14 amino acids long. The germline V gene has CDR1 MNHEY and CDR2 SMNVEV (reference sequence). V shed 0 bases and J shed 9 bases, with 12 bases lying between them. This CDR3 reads CASSLSTRQGIQYF. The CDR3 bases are TGTGCCAGCAGTTTATCGACGCGGCAGGGCATTCAGTACTTC.

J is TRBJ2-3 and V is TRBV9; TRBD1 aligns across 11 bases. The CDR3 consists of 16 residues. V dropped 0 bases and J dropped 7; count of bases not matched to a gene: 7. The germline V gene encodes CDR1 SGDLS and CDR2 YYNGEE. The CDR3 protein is CASSVDGQGARNTQYF. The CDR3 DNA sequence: TGTGCCAGCAGCGTAGACGGACAGGGGGCGCGGAATACGCAGTATTTT.

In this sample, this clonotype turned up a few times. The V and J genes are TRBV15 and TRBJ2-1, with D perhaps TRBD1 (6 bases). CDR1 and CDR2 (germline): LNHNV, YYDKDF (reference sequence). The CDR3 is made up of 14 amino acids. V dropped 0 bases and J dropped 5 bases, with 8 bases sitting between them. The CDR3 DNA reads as TGTGCCACCAGCAGAGATGGACAGCACAATGAGCAGTTCTTC. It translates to CATSRDGQHNEQFF.

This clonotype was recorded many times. The CDR3 region is CASSSLSHYEQYF. The CDR3 DNA follows: TGTGCCAGCAGTTCCTTGAGTCACTACGAGCAGTACTTC. The chain has TRBV27 and TRBJ2-7; D is undetermined. Germline V CDR1 and CDR2: MNHEY, SMNVEV (reference sequence). This CDR3 contains 13 residues. V was pared by 4 bases and J by 3 bases, with 10 bases between.

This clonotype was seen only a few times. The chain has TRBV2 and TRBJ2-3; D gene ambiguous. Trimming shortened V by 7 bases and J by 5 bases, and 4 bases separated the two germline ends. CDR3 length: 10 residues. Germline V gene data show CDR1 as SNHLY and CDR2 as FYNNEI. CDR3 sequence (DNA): TGTGCCAGCAATAAAGATACGCAGTATTTT. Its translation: CASNKDTQYF. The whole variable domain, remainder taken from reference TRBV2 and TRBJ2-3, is EPEVTQTPSHQVTQMGQEVILRCVPISNHLYFYWYRQILGQKVEFLVSFYNNEISEKSEIFDDQFSVERPDGSNFTLKIRSTKLEDSAMYFCASNKDTQYFGPGTRLTVL.

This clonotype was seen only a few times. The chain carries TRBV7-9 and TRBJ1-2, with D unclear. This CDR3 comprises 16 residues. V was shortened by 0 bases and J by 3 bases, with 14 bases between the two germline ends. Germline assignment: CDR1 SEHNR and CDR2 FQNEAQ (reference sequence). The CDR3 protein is CASSLAPGRLHYGYTF. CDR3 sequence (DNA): TGTGCCAGCAGCTTAGCACCTGGACGGTTGCACTATGGCTACACCTTC.

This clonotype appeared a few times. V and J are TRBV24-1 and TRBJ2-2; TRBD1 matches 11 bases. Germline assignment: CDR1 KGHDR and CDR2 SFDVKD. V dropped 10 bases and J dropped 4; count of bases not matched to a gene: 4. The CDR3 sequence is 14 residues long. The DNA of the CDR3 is TGTGCCACTTCCGGGACAGGGGGCACCGGGGAGCTGTTTTTT. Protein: CATSGTGGTGELFF.

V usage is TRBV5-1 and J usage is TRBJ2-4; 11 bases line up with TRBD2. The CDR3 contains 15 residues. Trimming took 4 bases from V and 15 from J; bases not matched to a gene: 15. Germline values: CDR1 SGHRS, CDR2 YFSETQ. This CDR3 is CASSGSLAGVHERYF. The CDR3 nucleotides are TGCGCCAGCAGCGGGTCACTAGCGGGGGTCCACGAGCGGTACTTC.

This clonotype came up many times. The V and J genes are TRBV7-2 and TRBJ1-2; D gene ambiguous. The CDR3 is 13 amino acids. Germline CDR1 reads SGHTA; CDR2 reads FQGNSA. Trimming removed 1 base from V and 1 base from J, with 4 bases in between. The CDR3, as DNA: TGTGCCAGCAGCTTAGGCATTAACTATGGCTACACCTTC. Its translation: CASSLGINYGYTF.

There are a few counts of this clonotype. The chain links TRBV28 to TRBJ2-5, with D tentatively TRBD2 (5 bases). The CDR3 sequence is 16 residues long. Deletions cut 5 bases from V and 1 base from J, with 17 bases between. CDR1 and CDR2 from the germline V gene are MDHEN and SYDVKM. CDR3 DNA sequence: TGTGCCAGCAGTCCCCTGGACTGGAGCATCCAAGAGACCCAGTACTTC. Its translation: CASSPLDWSIQETQYF.